This entry describes one T cell receptor (beta chain). Its antigen remains undetermined. No clone much larger than this one lies a single base away; base qualities are absent. This sample is part of a study of vaccination effects on CD4 cells after COVID-19 (dated by TCRdb to 2022 to 2024). Broadly, across the study: Each participant received two doses of an mRNA SARS-CoV-2 vaccine, either BNT162b2 or mRNA-1273. In both COVID-19 convalescent patients and infection-naive vaccine recipients, the study compared SARS-CoV-2 spike-specific CD4+ TCR repertoires from before mRNA vaccination with those from after it. A total of roughly 9 COVID-19 convalescent patients and a few SARS-CoV-2-naive healthy vaccine recipients were included in the full study. Cultures from other donors in the study were sequenced with the Oncomine TCR Beta short-read assay on an Illumina iSeq 100. Overall study outcomes, separate from this receptor: In healthy vaccine recipients, vaccine-induced clones were almost all SARS-CoV-2 mono-reactive, with only 1 of 255 cross-reactive with common cold coronaviruses. Both infection-induced and vaccine-induced clones contracted markedly at late post-vaccination timepoints, which is consistent with waning T cell responses. The study was limited by a small number of convalescent patients, and early post-infection timepoints were lacking.

The cysteine opens and the phenylalanine closes a CDR3 of 15 amino acids. Only the CDR3 region is kept as DNA, spanning 45 bases read in frame from base 1. V is clipped by 1 base and J by 4 bases, and the sequence between their germline boundaries is 11 bases long. CDR1 and CDR2 are drawn from the germline V gene: SGHDT, YYEEEE. The method was the immunoSEQ multiplex PCR assay. TCR beta CDR3 sequencing was performed on DNA from the cultured, isolated CD4+ T cells. In the authors' own workflow: The analysis removed non-productive TCR sequences, trimmed reads to the CDR3 region, and retained only CDR3s that were 7 or more amino acids long. Antigen-specific clonotypes were identified using the MANAFEST web app by comparison of expansion in peptide wells against reference cultures. To be called positive, a clone needed expansion at FDR<0.05 compared with the reference and with all other wells, an odds ratio greater than 5, and a frequency greater than 0.1% in two replicate wells. Cross-reactive clonotypes were defined as significantly expanded in SARS-CoV-2 spike wells and in at least one common cold coronavirus spike condition. CDR3 similarity was assessed by Levenshtein distance with the stringdist R package, and unrooted trees were built with ape in R 3.6.1. The clones in this table, taken by TCRdb from immuneACCESS, are in-frame only. Not every clone is retained; where verified, under half of the shortfall comes from an unresolved V gene, and the cause of the rest is unknown. V and J calls and clone size are given by that table; D and trimming were obtained from the DNA. This sample is represented by about 71,000 clones; roughly 70% of them were singletons. The ten biggest clones cover roughly 4% of the sample.

In the ViraFEST assay, PBMC were stimulated with viral peptide pools, and TCR sequencing was then used to find antigen-specific CD4+ T cell clonotypes based on their expansion. After about 9 days of culture, CD4+ T cells were isolated with the EasySep CD4+ T cell isolation kit. Healthy vaccine recipients had no prior SARS-CoV-2 infection, confirmed by negative nucleocapsid antibodies before and after vaccination. Some 2 million PBMC per well were cultured with about 9 ug/ml peptides in IMDM containing about 5% human AB serum, approximately 10 IU/ml IL-2 and gentamicin. Half of the culture medium was replaced with fresh IL-2-containing medium on days 3 and 7. Unless otherwise noted, each peptide stimulation condition was cultured in triplicate wells. Using Ficoll-Paque Plus gradient centrifugation, PBMC were separated from whole blood and then either used fresh or cryopreserved at -140C. Overlapping peptide pools spanned the spike proteins of SARS-CoV-2 and the common cold coronaviruses HCoV-NL63, HCoV-OC43 and HCoV-229E. Genomic DNA was extracted from cultured CD4+ T cells with the QIAamp micro DNA kit.

Specimen: CD4+ T cells from PBMCs cultured with HCoV-OC43 spike peptides, collected before COVID-19 vaccination. The cell subset or site label of this sample denotes: HCoV-OC43 spike overlapping peptide pool stimulation. The source is a human donor who received a COVID-19 vaccine. The V and J segments used are TRBV5-6 and TRBJ2-2; the best D guess is TRBD1, with 5 bases matching. CDR3 loop: CASSLLGRVTGELFF. The sequenced DNA is TGTGCCAGCAGCTTGCTGGGGCGTGTCACCGGGGAGCTGTTTTTT.